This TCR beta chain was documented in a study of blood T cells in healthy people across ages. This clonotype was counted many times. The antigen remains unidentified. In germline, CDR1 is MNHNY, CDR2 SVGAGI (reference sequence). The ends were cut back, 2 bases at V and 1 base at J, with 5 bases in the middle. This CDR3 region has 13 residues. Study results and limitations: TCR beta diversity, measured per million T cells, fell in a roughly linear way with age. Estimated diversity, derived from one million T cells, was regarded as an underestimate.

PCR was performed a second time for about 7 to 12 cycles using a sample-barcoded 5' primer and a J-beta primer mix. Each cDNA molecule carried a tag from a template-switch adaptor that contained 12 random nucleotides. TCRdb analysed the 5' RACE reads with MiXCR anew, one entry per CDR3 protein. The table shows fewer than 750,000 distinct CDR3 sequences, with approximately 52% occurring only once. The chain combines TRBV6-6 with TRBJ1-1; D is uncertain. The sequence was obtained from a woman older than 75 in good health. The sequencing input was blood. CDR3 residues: CASSYGGNTEAFF. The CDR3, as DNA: TGTGCCAGCAGTTACGGCGGGAACACTGAAGCTTTCTTT.